This T cell receptor beta chain was sequenced for a study of graft-versus-host responses after intestinal transplantation. Overall study context: Those transplanted obtained multivisceral, liver-intestinal, or isolated intestinal grafts. Anti-thymocyte globulin was used for induction in all recipients, who then took tacrolimus and steroids for approximately three years.

Libraries were prepared by immunoSEQ multiplex PCR; TCRdb keeps only in-frame clonotypes and omits some of them. This sample has tens of thousands of clones, with around nine tenths found just once. From germline, CDR1 is LNHDA and CDR2 SQIVND (reference sequence). The CDR3 is 14 amino acids. V lost 3 bases, J lost 7 bases, and 4 bases stayed unmatched. Regarding this clone: Its antigen is not identified.

Study results and caveats: Graft-donor T cell macrochimerism in patients accompanied high graft-versus-host to host-versus-graft clonal ratios in allografts. GvH clones occurred in recipient marrow; some first appeared in ileum or blood.

The TCR comes from a human donor who received an intestinal transplant. The V call is TRBV19, the J call TRBJ2-1; 9 bases match TRBD2. This specimen consisted of unstimulated CD8+ T cells sorted from spleen or lymph node cells, obtained before intestinal transplant. CDR3 in amino acids: CASSISSGANEQFF. The CDR3 bases are TGTGCCAGTAGTATTTCTAGCGGGGCTAATGAGCAGTTCTTC.